This TCR beta chain was sequenced for a study of T cell responses to AZD1222 COVID-19 vaccine. Sequenced by immunoSEQ multiplex PCR; TCRdb stores in-frame clones only, minus some. This repertoire shows 130,000 or so clones, over 90% found once; its top ten account for roughly 0.96%. With respect to this clone: Its target is unknown.

Study results and caveats: With dominance at 160-218 and 743-854, vaccine-associated CD4 TCRs spanned spike.

The sequence came from an adult in good health. Source: peripheral blood, taken on day 0 of AZD1222 vaccination.

This chain's CDR3 is CASSQVGANVLTF. The CDR3 DNA is TGTGCCAGCAGCCAAGTTGGGGCCAACGTCCTGACTTTC. The chain uses TRBV14 and TRBJ2-6, with D unresolved. The CDR3 is made up of 13 amino acids. The germline CDR1 and CDR2 sequences are SGHDN and FVKESK. Trimming stripped 1 base from V and 3 bases from J, with 1 base between.